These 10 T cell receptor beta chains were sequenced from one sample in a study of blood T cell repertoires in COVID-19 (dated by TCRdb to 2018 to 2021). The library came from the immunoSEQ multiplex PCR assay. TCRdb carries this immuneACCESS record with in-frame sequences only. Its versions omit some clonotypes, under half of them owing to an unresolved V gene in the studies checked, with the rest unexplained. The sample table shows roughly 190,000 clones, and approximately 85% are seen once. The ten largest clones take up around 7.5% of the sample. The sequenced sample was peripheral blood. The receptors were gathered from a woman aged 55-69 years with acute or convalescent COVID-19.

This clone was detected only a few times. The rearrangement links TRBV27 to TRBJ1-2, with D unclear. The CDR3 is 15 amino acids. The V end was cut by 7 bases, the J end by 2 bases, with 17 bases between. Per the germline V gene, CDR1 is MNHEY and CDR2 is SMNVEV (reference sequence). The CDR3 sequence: CASKSRGSGNYGYTF. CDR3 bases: TGTGCCAGCAAGTCTCGTGGGTCGGGGAACTATGGCTACACCTTC.

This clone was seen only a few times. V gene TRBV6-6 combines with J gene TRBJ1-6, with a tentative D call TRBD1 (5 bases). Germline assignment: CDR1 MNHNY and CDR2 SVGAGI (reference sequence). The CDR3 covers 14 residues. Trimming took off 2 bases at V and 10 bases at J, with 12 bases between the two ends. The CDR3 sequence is CASSYGQGGSPLHF. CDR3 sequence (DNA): TGTGCCAGCAGTTACGGGCAGGGCGGCTCACCCCTCCACTTT.

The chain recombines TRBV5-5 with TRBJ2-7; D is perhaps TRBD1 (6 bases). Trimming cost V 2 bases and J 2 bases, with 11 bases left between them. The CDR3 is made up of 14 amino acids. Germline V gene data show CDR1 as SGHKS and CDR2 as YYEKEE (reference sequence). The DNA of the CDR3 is TGTGCCAGCAGCTTAGATTGGACAGCCTACGAGCAGTACTTC. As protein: CASSLDWTAYEQYF. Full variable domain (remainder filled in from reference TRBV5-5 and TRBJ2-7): DAGVTQSPTHLIKTRGQQVTLRCSPISGHKSVSWYQQVLGQGPQFIFQYYEKEERGRGNFPDRFSARQFPNYSSELNVNALLLGDSALYLCASSLDWTAYEQYFGPGTRLTVT.

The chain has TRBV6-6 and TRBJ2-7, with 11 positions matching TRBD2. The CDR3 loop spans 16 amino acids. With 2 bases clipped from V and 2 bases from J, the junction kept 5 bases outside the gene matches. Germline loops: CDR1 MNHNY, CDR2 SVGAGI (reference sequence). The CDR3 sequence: CASSYTGSGRAYEQYF. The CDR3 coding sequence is TGTGCCAGCAGTTACACAGGTAGCGGGAGGGCCTACGAGCAGTACTTC.

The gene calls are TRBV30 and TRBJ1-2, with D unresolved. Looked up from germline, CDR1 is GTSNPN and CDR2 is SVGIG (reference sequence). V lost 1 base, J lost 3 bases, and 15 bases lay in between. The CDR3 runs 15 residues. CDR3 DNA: TGTGCCTGGAGTGCCTATGAGTGGCAGGACTATGGCTACACCTTC. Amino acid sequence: CAWSAYEWQDYGYTF.

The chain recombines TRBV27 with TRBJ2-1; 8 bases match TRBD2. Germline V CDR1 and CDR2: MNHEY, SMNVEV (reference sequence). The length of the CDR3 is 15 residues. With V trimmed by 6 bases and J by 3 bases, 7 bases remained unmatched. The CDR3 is CASRIGRGVYNEQFF. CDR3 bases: TGTGCCAGCAGGATCGGGAGGGGGGTCTACAATGAGCAGTTCTTC.

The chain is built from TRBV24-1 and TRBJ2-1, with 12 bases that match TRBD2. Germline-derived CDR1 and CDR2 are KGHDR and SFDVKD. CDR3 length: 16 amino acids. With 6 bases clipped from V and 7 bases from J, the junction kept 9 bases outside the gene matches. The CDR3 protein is CATSRPSGRAGNEQFF. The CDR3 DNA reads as TGTGCCACCAGTAGACCTAGCGGGAGGGCCGGGAATGAGCAGTTCTTC.

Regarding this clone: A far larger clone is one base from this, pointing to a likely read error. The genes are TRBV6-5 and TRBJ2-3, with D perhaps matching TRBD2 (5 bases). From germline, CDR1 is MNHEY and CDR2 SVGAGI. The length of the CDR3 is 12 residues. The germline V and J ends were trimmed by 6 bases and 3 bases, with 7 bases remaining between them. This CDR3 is CASSSGTDTQYF. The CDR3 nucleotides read TGTGCCAGCAGCTCGGGGACAGATACGCAGTATTTT.

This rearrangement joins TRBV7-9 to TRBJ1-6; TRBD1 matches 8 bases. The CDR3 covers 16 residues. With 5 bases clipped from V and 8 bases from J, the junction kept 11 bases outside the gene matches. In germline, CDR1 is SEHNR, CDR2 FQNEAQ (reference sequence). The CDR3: CASSHSQQGVDSPLHF. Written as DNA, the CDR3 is TGTGCCAGCAGCCACTCCCAACAGGGGGTTGATTCACCCCTCCACTTT.

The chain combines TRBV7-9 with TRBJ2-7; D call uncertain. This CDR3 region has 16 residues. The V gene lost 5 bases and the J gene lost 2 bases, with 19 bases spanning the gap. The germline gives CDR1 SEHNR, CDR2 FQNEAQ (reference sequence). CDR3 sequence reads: CASSRLSTAMAYEQYF. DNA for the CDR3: TGTGCCAGCAGCCGTCTAAGTACAGCTATGGCCTACGAGCAGTACTTC. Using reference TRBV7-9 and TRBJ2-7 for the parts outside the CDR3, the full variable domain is DTGVSQNPRHKITKRGQNVTFRCDPISEHNRLYWYRQTLGQGPEFLTYFQNEAQLEKSRLLSDRFSAERPKGSFSTLEIQRTEQGDSAMYLCASSRLSTAMAYEQYFGPGTRLTVT.